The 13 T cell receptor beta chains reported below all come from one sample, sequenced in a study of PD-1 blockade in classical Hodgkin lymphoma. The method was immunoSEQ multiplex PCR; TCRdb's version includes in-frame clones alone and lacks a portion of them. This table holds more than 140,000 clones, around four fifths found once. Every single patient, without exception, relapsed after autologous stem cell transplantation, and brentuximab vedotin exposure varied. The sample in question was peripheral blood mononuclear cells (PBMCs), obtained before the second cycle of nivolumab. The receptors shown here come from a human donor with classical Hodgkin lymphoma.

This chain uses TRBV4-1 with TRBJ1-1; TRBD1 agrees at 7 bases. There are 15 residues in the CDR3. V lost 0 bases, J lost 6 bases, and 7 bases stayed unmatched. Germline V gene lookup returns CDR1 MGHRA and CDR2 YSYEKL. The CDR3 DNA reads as TGCGCCAGCAGCCAAGAAACTCGGGACAGCTCTGAAGCTTTCTTT. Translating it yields CASSQETRDSSEAFF.

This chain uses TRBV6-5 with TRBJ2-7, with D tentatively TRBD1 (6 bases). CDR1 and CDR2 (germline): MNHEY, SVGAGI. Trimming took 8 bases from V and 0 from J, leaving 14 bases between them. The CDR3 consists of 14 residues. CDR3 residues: CASQLRTVSYEQYF. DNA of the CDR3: TGTGCCAGCCAACTAAGGACAGTCTCCTACGAGCAGTACTTC.

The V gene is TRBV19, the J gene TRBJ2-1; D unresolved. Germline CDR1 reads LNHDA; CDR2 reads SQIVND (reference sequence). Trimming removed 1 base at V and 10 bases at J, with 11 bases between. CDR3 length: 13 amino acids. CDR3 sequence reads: CASSIGMIGEQFF. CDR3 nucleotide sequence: TGTGCCAGTAGTATAGGCATGATAGGGGAGCAGTTCTTC.

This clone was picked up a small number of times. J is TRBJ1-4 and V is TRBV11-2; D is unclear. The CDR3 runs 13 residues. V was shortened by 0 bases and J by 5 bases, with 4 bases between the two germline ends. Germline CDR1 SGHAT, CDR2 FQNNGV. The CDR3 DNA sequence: TGTGCCAGCAGCTTAGACTACAATGAAAAACTGTTTTTT. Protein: CASSLDYNEKLFF.

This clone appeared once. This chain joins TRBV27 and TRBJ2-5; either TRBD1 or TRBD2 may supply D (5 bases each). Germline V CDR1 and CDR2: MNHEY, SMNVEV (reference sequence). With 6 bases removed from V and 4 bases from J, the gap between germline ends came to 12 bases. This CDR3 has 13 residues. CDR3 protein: CASRNRGTETQYF. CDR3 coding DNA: TGTGCCAGCAGGAACAGAGGGACAGAGACCCAGTACTTC.

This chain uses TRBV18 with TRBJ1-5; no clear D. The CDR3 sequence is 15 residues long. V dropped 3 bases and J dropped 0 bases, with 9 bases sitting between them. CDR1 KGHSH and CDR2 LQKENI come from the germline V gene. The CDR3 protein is CASSPSVGSNQPQHF. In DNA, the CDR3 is TGTGCCAGCTCACCTTCCGTCGGTAGCAATCAGCCCCAGCATTTT.

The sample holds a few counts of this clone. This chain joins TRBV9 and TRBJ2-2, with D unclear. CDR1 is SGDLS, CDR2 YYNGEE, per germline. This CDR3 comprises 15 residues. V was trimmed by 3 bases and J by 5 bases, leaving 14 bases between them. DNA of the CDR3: TGTGCCAGCAGCGCTAGGAGCGTGATGACCGGGGAGCTGTTTTTT. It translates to CASSARSVMTGELFF.

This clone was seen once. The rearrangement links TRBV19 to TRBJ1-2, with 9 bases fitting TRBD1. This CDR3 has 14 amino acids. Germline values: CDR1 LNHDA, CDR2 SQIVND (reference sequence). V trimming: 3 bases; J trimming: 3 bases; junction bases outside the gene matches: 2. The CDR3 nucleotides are TGTGCCAGTAGTATCCGGACAGGGGACTATGGCTACACCTTC. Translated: CASSIRTGDYGYTF.

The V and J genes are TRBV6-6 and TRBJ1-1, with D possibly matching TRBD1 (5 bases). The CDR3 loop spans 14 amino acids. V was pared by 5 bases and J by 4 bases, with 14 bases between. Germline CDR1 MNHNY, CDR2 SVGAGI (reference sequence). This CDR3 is CASSAAGPLTEAFF. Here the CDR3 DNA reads TGTGCCAGCAGTGCGGCGGGGCCCCTCACTGAAGCTTTCTTT.

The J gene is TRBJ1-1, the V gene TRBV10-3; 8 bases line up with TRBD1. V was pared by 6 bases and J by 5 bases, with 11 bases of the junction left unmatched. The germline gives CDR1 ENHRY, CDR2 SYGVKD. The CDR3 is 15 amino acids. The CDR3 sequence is CAIREHTGGDTEAFF. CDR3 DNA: TGTGCCATCAGGGAGCATACAGGGGGTGATACTGAAGCTTTCTTT.

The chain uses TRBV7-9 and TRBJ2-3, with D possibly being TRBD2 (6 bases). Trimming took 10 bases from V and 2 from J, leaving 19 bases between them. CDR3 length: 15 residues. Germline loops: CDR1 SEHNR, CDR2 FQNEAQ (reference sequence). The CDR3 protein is CAIPARGGATDTQYF. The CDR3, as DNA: TGTGCCATCCCCGCCAGAGGAGGGGCCACAGATACGCAGTATTTT.

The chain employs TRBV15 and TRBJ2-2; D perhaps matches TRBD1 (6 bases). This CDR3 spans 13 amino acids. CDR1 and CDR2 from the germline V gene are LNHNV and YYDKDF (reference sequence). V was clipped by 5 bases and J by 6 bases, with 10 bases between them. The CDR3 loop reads CATSGHRAGELFF. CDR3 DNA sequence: TGTGCCACCAGCGGACACAGGGCCGGGGAGCTGTTTTTT.

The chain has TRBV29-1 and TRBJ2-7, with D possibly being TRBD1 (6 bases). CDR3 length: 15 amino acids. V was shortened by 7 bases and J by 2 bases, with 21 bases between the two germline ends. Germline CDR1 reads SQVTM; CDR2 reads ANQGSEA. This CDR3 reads CSAFATGTSAYEQYF. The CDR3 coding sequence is TGCAGCGCTTTCGCAACCGGGACATCAGCCTACGAGCAGTACTTC.